These 15 T cell receptor beta chains originate from one sample sequenced in a study of blood T cell repertoires in COVID-19. TCRdb's copy holds only in-frame clones and misses some; the assay was immunoSEQ multiplex PCR. Of fewer than 200,000 clones in the sample, more than 75% are singletons; the top ten hold roughly 0.85%. Source material: peripheral blood. The receptors come from a woman aged 18 to 35 who had recovered from COVID-19.

V is TRBV5-1 and J is TRBJ2-2, with 13 bases identical to TRBD2. Germline CDR1 reads SGHRS; CDR2 reads YFSETQ. Trimming cost V 0 bases and J 3 bases; bases outside gene matches: 11. The CDR3 is 20 residues long. CDR3 sequence (DNA): TGCGCCAGCAGCTTGGAGATCCCACCGGGACTAGCGGGATACACCGGGGAGCTGTTTTTT. The encoded protein is CASSLEIPPGLAGYTGELFF. Full variable domain (rest looked up from reference TRBV5-1 and TRBJ2-2): KAGVTQTPRYLIKTRGQQVTLSCSPISGHRSVSWYQQTPGQGLQFLFEYFSETQRNKGNFPGRFSGRQFSNSRSEMNVSTLELGDSALYLCASSLEIPPGLAGYTGELFFGEGSRLTVL.

The chain is built from TRBV27 and TRBJ2-3; D gene unclear. Between the trimmed V and J ends, which lost 5 bases and 5 bases, there was a span of 8 bases. The CDR3 has 12 residues. Germline loops: CDR1 MNHEY, CDR2 SMNVEV (reference sequence). The CDR3, as DNA: TGTGCCAGCAGTCCCCTTAAAGATACGCAGTATTTT. As protein: CASSPLKDTQYF.

DNA of the CDR3: TGTGCCAGCAGCTTGGAGCGTACAACTAATGAAAAACTGTTTTTT. This translates into CASSLERTTNEKLFF. The rearrangement uses TRBV11-2 and TRBJ1-4, with no clear D. V gave up 3 bases and J gave up 0 bases, with 8 bases separating them. CDR1 and CDR2 from the germline V gene are SGHAT and FQNNGV. This CDR3 spans 15 amino acids.

The chain recombines TRBV7-2 with TRBJ2-5, with a tentative D call TRBD2 (5 bases). Germline V gene lookup returns CDR1 SGHTA and CDR2 FQGNSA. This CDR3 region has 16 residues. V was cut by 5 bases and J by 5 bases, with 21 bases left in between. The CDR3 region has the DNA TGTGCCAGCAGCCCTCCCAGTTATCGGGATTTGGAGACCCAGTACTTC. Its translation: CASSPPSYRDLETQYF.

The chain links TRBV4-3 to TRBJ2-7; possibly TRBD2 for D (6 bases). Trimming took 0 bases from V and 4 from J, leaving 7 bases between them. The CDR3 contains 13 residues. Germline V lookup: CDR1 LGHNA, CDR2 YSLEER. This CDR3 is CASSQDGGYEQYF. The CDR3, as DNA: TGCGCCAGCAGCCAAGATGGGGGGTACGAGCAGTACTTC.

The chain uses TRBV18 and TRBJ2-3; perhaps TRBD1 as D (5 bases). The V and J ends lost 3 bases and 4 bases respectively, with 14 bases between them. Germline values: CDR1 KGHSH, CDR2 LQKENI. This CDR3 has 15 amino acids. CDR3 amino acids: CASSPPDGAPDTQYF. DNA for the CDR3: TGTGCCAGCTCACCGCCAGATGGGGCCCCAGATACGCAGTATTTT.

The genes are TRBV7-6 and TRBJ2-5, with D possibly matching TRBD2 (6 bases). Germline CDR1 and CDR2: SGHVS and FNYEAQ. V lost 4 bases and J 5 bases, leaving 14 bases between the germline ends. This CDR3 has 14 amino acids. This CDR3 reads CASSSWRAQETQYF. For the CDR3, the DNA is TGTGCCAGCAGCTCCTGGAGGGCCCAGGAGACCCAGTACTTC. Based on the CDR3 plus reference TRBV7-6 and TRBJ2-5, the full variable domain is GAGVSQSPRYKVTKRGQDVALRCDPISGHVSLYWYRQALGQGPEFLTYFNYEAQQDKSGLPNDRFSAERPEGSISTLTIQRTEQRDSAMYRCASSSWRAQETQYFGPGTRLLVL.

The gene calls are TRBV7-9 and TRBJ2-5; D is unclear. V dropped 5 bases and J dropped 5 bases, with 12 bases sitting between them. Germline CDR1 is SEHNR and CDR2 is FQNEAQ (reference sequence). The CDR3 is 13 residues long. The CDR3 DNA sequence: TGTGCCAGCAGCCTCACTCCGAGGGAGACCCAGTACTTC. Translated, it gives CASSLTPRETQYF. Filled out from reference TRBV7-9 and TRBJ2-5, the complete variable domain reads DTGVSQNPRHKITKRGQNVTFRCDPISEHNRLYWYRQTLGQGPEFLTYFQNEAQLEKSRLLSDRFSAERPKGSFSTLEIQRTEQGDSAMYLCASSLTPRETQYFGPGTRLLVL.

The chain combines TRBV4-1 with TRBJ2-7; 12 bases are shared with TRBD2. This CDR3 comprises 15 residues. The ends lost 4 bases at V and 4 bases at J; junction bases unmatched: 5. Germline CDR1 MGHRA, CDR2 YSYEKL. CDR3 sequence (DNA): TGCGCCAGCAGCCCTCTAGCGGGGGGGGTATACGAGCAGTACTTC. Its translation: CASSPLAGGVYEQYF.

This rearrangement joins TRBV10-3 to TRBJ1-1, with a tentative D call TRBD1 (6 bases). V shed 0 bases and J shed 8 bases, with 10 bases lying between them. Germline-derived CDR1 and CDR2 are ENHRY and SYGVKD. The CDR3 runs to 13 residues. In DNA, the CDR3 is TGTGCCATCAGTGAGTCAAGACAGGAGGAAGCTTTCTTT. As protein: CAISESRQEEAFF.

The gene calls are TRBV2 and TRBJ2-7; no clear D. The length of the CDR3 is 13 residues. The germline V gene encodes CDR1 SNHLY and CDR2 FYNNEI. Trimming shortened V by 4 bases and J by 4 bases, and 11 bases separated the two germline ends. The CDR3 is CASSVLQVYEQYV. For the CDR3, the DNA is TGTGCCAGCAGTGTCCTCCAGGTTTACGAGCAGTACGTC.

The chain uses TRBV10-3 and TRBJ2-1, with TRBD2 matching 10 bases. V shed 6 bases, J shed 2 bases, and the junction held 1 base outside the gene matches. This CDR3 comprises 14 residues. Looked up from germline, CDR1 is ENHRY and CDR2 is SYGVKD. CDR3 nucleotides: TGTGCCATCAGCCTAGCGGGGGCCTACAATGAGCAGTTCTTC. Amino acids: CAISLAGAYNEQFF.

The chain recombines TRBV2 with TRBJ2-7; 11 positions agree with TRBD2. The trim removed 7 bases at V and 3 bases at J, leaving 17 bases unmatched. The V gene's germline CDR1 is SNHLY and CDR2 FYNNEI. The CDR3 length is 18 residues. The CDR3 DNA sequence: TGTGCCAGCAAACCGTTTGATCTAGCGGGAGGCTCCTTCTACGAGCAGTACGTC. It codes for CASKPFDLAGGSFYEQYV.

This chain links TRBV7-2 with TRBJ1-3, with 9 bases matching TRBD1. Germline V gene lookup returns CDR1 SGHTA and CDR2 FQGNSA. The CDR3 is 18 amino acids. Trimming at V came to 6 bases and at J to 0 bases, leaving 12 bases not matched to a gene. The CDR3 region is CASRPGTGRSSSGNTIYF. CDR3 sequence (DNA): TGTGCCAGCAGGCCCGGGACAGGGAGATCGAGCTCTGGAAACACCATATATTTT.

There are a few counts of this clone. The V and J genes are TRBV24-1 and TRBJ1-1; no definite D call. Deletions cut 3 bases from V and 6 bases from J, with 10 bases between. CDR3 length equals 13 residues. Germline CDR1 is KGHDR and CDR2 is SFDVKD. For the CDR3, the DNA is TGTGCCACCAGTGATACGGCGGGCCCTGAAGCTTTCTTT. Its translation: CATSDTAGPEAFF.